The 20 T cell receptor beta chains below were found in one sample sequenced in a study of metastatic and nonmetastatic thyroid tumors. TCRdb re-called clones from the PCR reads using MiXCR. The sample holds tens of thousands of clones; 16% are singletons and the top ten take less than 4.5%. Among the patients, none had received any treatment before thyroid surgery. Sequenced sample: blood. The receptors originated from a female donor with papillary thyroid cancer or a benign thyroid nodule (not recorded which). Some clones in this sample may be carry-over from other donors' samples.

The sample holds many counts of this clone. The rearrangement uses TRBV7-9 and TRBJ1-1, with a weak D call TRBD1 (5 bases). The CDR3 runs 14 residues. Per germline, CDR1 SEHNR and CDR2 FQNEAQ (reference sequence). The ends were cut back, 5 bases at V and 1 base at J, with 11 bases in the middle. This chain's CDR3 is CASSPGRQNTEAFF. The DNA of the CDR3 is TGTGCCAGCAGCCCAGGGAGACAGAACACTGAAGCTTTCTTT.

The gene calls are TRBV3-1 and TRBJ2-7; TRBD1 or TRBD2 may be the D gene (7 bases each). The ends were cut back, 10 bases at V and 0 bases at J, with 25 bases in the middle. This CDR3 spans 17 amino acids. Germline V gene sequence: CDR1 LGHDT, CDR2 YNNKEL (reference sequence). The CDR3 DNA follows: TGTGCCAACATCCAAGAGTGGGTCAGGGGGGGCTCCTACGAGCAGTACTTC. Encoded protein: CANIQEWVRGGSYEQYF.

This clone was recorded many times. The chain links TRBV28 to TRBJ1-1; D is unresolved. The CDR3 has 12 residues. Trimming cost V 4 bases and J 1 base, with 4 bases left between them. CDR1 is MDHEN and CDR2 is SYDVKM in the germline V gene. The CDR3 DNA reads TGTGCCAGCAGTTCGGGGAACACTGAAGCTTTCTTT. It is translated as CASSSGNTEAFF. Drawing the rest from reference TRBV28 and TRBJ1-1, the complete variable domain is DVKVTQSSRYLVKRTGEKVFLECVQDMDHENMFWYRQDPGLGLRLIYFSYDVKMKEKGDIPEGYSVSREKKERFSLILESASTNQTSMYLCASSSGNTEAFFGQGTRLTVV.

Ten or more counts support this clone. The V call is TRBV12-3 or TRBV12-4, the J call TRBJ1-3; D remains ambiguous. CDR3 length equals 17 residues. V shed 5 bases and J shed 3 bases, with 20 bases lying between them. The CDR3 protein is CASSPGSGTTFGNTIYF. In DNA form, the CDR3 reads TGTGCCAGCAGTCCGGGGAGCGGCACTACTTTTGGAAACACCATATATTTT.

At least ten counts were recorded for this clone. The genes are TRBV3-1 and TRBJ1-2, with D hard to call. The V end was cut by 0 bases, the J end by 4 bases, with 9 bases between. The CDR3 runs to 14 residues. The V gene's germline CDR1 is LGHDT and CDR2 YNNKEL (reference sequence). Written as DNA, the CDR3 is TGTGCCAGCAGCCAAGATAGAGCTCCCTATGGCTACACCTTC. Protein: CASSQDRAPYGYTF.

This clone has at least ten counts. The chain uses TRBV27 and TRBJ2-3; 9 bases agree with TRBD2. This CDR3 spans 15 amino acids. The germline CDR1 and CDR2 sequences are MNHEY and SMNVEV (reference sequence). The trim removed 3 bases at V and 3 bases at J, leaving 4 bases unmatched. The CDR3 protein is CASSFAGGGTDTQYF. In DNA, the CDR3 is TGTGCCAGCAGTTTTGCGGGGGGGGGAACAGATACGCAGTATTTT.

This clone occurred many times. The V gene is TRBV6-5, the J gene TRBJ1-1; D remains unclear. With 0 bases removed from V and 1 base from J, the gap between germline ends came to 9 bases. This CDR3 contains 15 residues. Looked up from germline, CDR1 is MNHEY and CDR2 is SVGAGI. The CDR3 sequence is CASSYSRWGNTEAFF. DNA for the CDR3: TGTGCCAGCAGTTACTCACGTTGGGGGAACACTGAAGCTTTCTTT.

This clone was seen many times. This chain links TRBV6-1 with TRBJ1-4; tentatively, D is TRBD1 (5 bases). The CDR3 spans 15 residues. With 1 base removed from V and 7 bases from J, the gap between germline ends came to 13 bases. The germline CDR1 and CDR2 sequences are MNHNS and SASEGT. The CDR3 region has the DNA TGTGCCAGCAGTGAAGTCGCGGGGGAAGGTGAAAAACTGTTTTTT. This sequence encodes CASSEVAGEGEKLFF.

In the case of this clone: One junction end disagrees with the germline gene, perhaps due to a read error. The V gene is TRBV27, the J gene TRBJ1-2, with TRBD1 as a possible D gene (5 bases). The V gene's germline CDR1 is MNHEY and CDR2 SMNVEV (reference sequence). This CDR3 has 16 amino acids. CDR3 DNA: TGTGCCATCAGTTTAAGCCGGGGCCAGGGTAGCTATGGCTACACCTTC. Amino acid sequence: CAISLSRGQGSYGYTF.

About this clone: A much larger clone is a single base away; this may be a read error. The same CDR3 also results from other DNA sequences found in this sample. The V call is TRBV20-1, the J call TRBJ2-3; 8 bases agree with TRBD2. There are 14 residues in the CDR3. CDR1 and CDR2 from the germline V gene are DFQATT and SNEGSKA (reference sequence). This CDR3 reads CSARAGVGPDTRYF. In DNA form, the CDR3 reads TGCAGTGCCAGAGCGGGAGTTGGGCCAGATACGAGGTATTTT.

The chain joins TRBV6-5 to TRBJ1-2; possible D gene TRBD1, 5 bases. CDR1 MNHEY and CDR2 SVGAGI come from the germline V gene. This CDR3 comprises 17 residues. V was trimmed by 1 base and J by 4 bases, leaving 19 bases between them. CDR3 DNA: TGTGCCAGCAGTTACTGGGCAGGGTGCCAATTGTCCTATGGCTACACCTTC. Translating it yields CASSYWAGCQLSYGYTF.

Ten or more counts support this clone. V usage is TRBV4-1 and J usage is TRBJ2-1; 15 bases line up with TRBD2. The trim removed 1 base at V and 0 bases at J, leaving 7 bases unmatched. Germline CDR1 reads MGHRA; CDR2 reads YSYEKL. This CDR3 is 20 amino acids long. The CDR3 spells CASSQVGLAGGPSSYNEQFF. The CDR3 DNA reads TGCGCCAGCAGCCAAGTGGGACTAGCGGGAGGCCCGAGCTCCTACAATGAGCAGTTCTTC.

This clone was detected ten times or more. This chain joins TRBV28 and TRBJ1-3, with 8 bases lining up with TRBD1. Unmatched junction bases numbered 5, after V lost 3 bases and J lost 10 bases. The CDR3 has 13 residues. Germline lookup yields CDR1 MDHEN and CDR2 SYDVKM. CDR3 nucleotide sequence: TGTGCCAGCAGTTTGACAGGGGTGGGGACCATATATTTT. Amino acids: CASSLTGVGTIYF.

This clone was detected ten times or more. V is TRBV7-9 and J is TRBJ1-6; the match to TRBD1 covers 9 bases. The CDR3 sequence is 14 residues long. Germline V gene lookup returns CDR1 SEHNR and CDR2 FQNEAQ (reference sequence). V shed 4 bases and J 8 bases; nucleotides not matched to a gene: 3. The CDR3: CASSSGQGDSPLHF. The CDR3 DNA reads as TGTGCCAGCAGCTCGGGACAGGGTGATTCACCCCTCCACTTT.

A remark on this clone: The junction shows a germline mismatch at one end, possibly a read error. The chain recombines TRBV11-2 with TRBJ2-7; possibly TRBD2 for D (6 bases). This CDR3 has 14 amino acids. Germline CDR1 and CDR2: SGHAT and FQNNGV. The CDR3 sequence: CASSPRTTSHEHYF. The CDR3 DNA is TGTGCCAGCAGCCCGCGGACTACCAGCCACGAGCATTACTTC.

At least ten counts were recorded for this clone. The gene calls are TRBV10-3 and TRBJ1-5; 7 bases fit TRBD1. The V gene end was trimmed by 4 bases and the J gene end by 5 bases; junction bases not matched to a gene: 5. The CDR3 spans 14 residues. Germline-derived CDR1 and CDR2 are ENHRY and SYGVKD. CDR3 in amino acids: CAISAQGTYQPQHF. CDR3 nucleotide sequence: TGTGCCATCAGTGCACAGGGGACCTATCAGCCCCAGCATTTT.

About this clone itself: At one end, the junction sequence differs from germline, possibly due to a read error. V gene TRBV6-4 combines with J gene TRBJ2-2; D possibly corresponds to TRBD2 (5 bases). The CDR3 is made up of 13 amino acids. Per germline, CDR1 MRHNA and CDR2 SNTAGT. The DNA for the CDR3 is TGTGCCAGCAGTGACAGGTACACCGGGGATCTGTTTTTT. Residues: CASSDRYTGDLFF.

This clone was recorded many times. The V call is TRBV9, the J call TRBJ2-7; no firm D call. The CDR3 runs to 18 residues. V lost 4 bases and J 3 bases, leaving 26 bases between the germline ends. Germline loops: CDR1 SGDLS, CDR2 YYNGEE. The CDR3 loop is CASSPSSGRLPGHYEQYF. The CDR3 DNA is TGTGCCAGCAGCCCATCCTCCGGACGGCTCCCGGGCCACTACGAGCAGTACTTC.

About this clone itself: An end of the junction differs from the germline gene, which may be a read error. The CDR3, as DNA: TGTGCCAGCAGTGAATTGGGACATGGCTATTGCTACACCTTC. Translating it yields CASSELGHGYCYTF. The V call is TRBV2, the J call TRBJ1-2; D may be TRBD1 (6 bases). Germline CDR1 SNHLY, CDR2 FYNNEI. This CDR3 contains 14 residues. Using reference TRBV2 and TRBJ1-2 for the parts outside the CDR3, the full variable domain is EPEVTQTPSHQVTQMGQEVILRCVPISNHLYFYWYRQILGQKVEFLVSFYNNEISEKSEIFDDQFSVERPDGSNFTLKIRSTKLEDSAMYFCASSELGHGYCYTFGSGTRLTVV.

There are many counts of this clone. The chain is built from TRBV5-1 and TRBJ1-3, with D possibly matching TRBD1 (5 bases). Germline V CDR1 and CDR2: SGHRS, YFSETQ. V lost 6 bases and J lost 0, with 19 bases in between. The CDR3 sequence is 17 residues long. The CDR3 region has the DNA TGCGCCAGCACCTGGGGGGAAGAGGCTTTCTCTGGAAACACCATATATTTT. This translates into CASTWGEEAFSGNTIYF.